This T cell receptor (beta chain) comes out of a study of T cells after yellow fever vaccination. Looking at the study overall: CD3, CD45RA, CCR7 and CD95 sorting yielded EM, EMRA, CM and Tscm memory subsets. Points from the study as a whole: CD4 and CD8 compartments shared a small share of clonotypes. Clones from primary vaccination mostly reappeared after the booster (over 95% CD4, roughly 87% CD8).

This clonotype was detected ten times or more. UMIs were added to TCR cDNA along with a universal primer site when it was made by 5'RACE template switching. TCRdb re-analysed the 5' RACE reads in MiXCR, keeping a single row per CDR3 protein. Of almost 30,000 distinct CDR3 sequences in the sample, roughly 6.3% were seen once. This TCR was sampled from a man younger than 40 who received the YFV17D yellow fever vaccine. The sample consisted of PBMCs, either bulk or a sorted T-cell subset (CD4+, CD8+, memory, or dextramer-sorted; not recorded which), taken on the day of the yellow fever booster vaccination.

The CDR3: CASSLNRGNYEQYF. In DNA, the CDR3 is TGTGCCAGCAGCCTAAACCGGGGCAACTACGAGCAGTACTTC. This sequence joins TRBV6-4 and TRBJ2-7; D possibly matches TRBD1 or TRBD2 (5 bases each). Germline V gives CDR1 MRHNA, CDR2 SNTAGT. The V end lost 6 bases, the J end lost 3 bases, and 15 bases lay between the germline ends. The CDR3 length is 14 residues.